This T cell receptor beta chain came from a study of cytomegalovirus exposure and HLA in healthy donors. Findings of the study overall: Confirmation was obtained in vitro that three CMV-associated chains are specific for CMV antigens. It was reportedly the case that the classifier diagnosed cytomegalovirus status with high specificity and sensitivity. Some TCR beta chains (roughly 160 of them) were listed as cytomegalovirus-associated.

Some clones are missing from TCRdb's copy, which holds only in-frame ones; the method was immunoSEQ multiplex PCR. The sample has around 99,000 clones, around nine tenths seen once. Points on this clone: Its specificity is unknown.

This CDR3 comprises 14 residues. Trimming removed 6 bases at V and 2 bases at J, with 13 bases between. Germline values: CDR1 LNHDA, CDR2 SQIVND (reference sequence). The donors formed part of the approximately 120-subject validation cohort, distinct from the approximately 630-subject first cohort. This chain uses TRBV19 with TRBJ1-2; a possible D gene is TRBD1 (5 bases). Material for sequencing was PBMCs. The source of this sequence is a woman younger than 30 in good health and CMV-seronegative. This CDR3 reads CASRSQGTNYGYTF. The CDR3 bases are TGTGCCAGTAGGTCCCAGGGAACCAACTATGGCTACACCTTC.